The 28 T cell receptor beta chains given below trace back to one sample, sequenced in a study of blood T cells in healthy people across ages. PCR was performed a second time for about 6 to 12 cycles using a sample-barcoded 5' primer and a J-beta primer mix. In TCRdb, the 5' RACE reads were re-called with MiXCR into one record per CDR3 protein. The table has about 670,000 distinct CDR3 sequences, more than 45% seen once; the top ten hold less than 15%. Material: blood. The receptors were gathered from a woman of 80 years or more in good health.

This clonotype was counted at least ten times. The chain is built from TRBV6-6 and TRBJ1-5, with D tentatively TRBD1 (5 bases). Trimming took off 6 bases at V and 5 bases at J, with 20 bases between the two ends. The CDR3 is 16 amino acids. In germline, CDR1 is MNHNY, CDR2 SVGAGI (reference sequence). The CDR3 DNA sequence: TGTGCCAGCAGCCGCACCCGAGACGGAGGGGATCAGCCCCAGCATTTT. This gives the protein CASSRTRDGGDQPQHF.

CDR3 protein: CASSRLEIDIYGYTF. CDR3 in DNA: TGTGCCAGCAGTCGTTTGGAGATTGACATCTATGGCTACACCTTC. J is TRBJ1-2 and V is TRBV6-5; D is ambiguous. The CDR3 is made up of 15 amino acids. Looked up from germline, CDR1 is MNHEY and CDR2 is SVGAGI. Trimming cost V 5 bases and J 4 bases, with 17 bases left between them.

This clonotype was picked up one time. CDR3 DNA: TGCGCCAGCAGCTTGAGTCCCGGGGGGGACCAAGAGACCCAGTACTTC. Protein: CASSLSPGGDQETQYF. The chain uses TRBV5-1 and TRBJ2-5; 8 nucleotides align to TRBD2. CDR1 and CDR2 (germline): SGHRS, YFSETQ. CDR3 size: 16 residues. The J segment lost 0 bases and the V segment lost 1 base, leaving 5 bases of the junction unmatched.

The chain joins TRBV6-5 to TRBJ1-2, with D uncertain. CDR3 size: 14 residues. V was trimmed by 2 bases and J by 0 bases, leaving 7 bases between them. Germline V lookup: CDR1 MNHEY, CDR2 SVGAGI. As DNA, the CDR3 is TGTGCCAGCAGTTACCGGGTTCCTAACTATGGCTACACCTTC. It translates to CASSYRVPNYGYTF.

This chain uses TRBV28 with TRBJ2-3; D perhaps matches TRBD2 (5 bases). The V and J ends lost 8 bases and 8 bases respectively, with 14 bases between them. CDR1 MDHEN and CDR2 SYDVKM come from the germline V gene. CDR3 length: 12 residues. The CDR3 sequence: CASRGSGGTQYF. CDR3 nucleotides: TGTGCCAGCCGGGGATCCGGCGGTACGCAGTATTTT.

The CDR3 sequence: CASSDRAGEQFF. The DNA for the CDR3 is TGTGCCAGCAGCGACCGAGCGGGTGAGCAGTTCTTC. The chain employs TRBV11-2 and TRBJ2-1; D is possibly TRBD2 (6 bases). This CDR3 comprises 12 residues. The V gene's germline CDR1 is SGHAT and CDR2 FQNNGV. Between the trimmed V and J ends, which lost 5 bases and 9 bases, there was a span of 11 bases.

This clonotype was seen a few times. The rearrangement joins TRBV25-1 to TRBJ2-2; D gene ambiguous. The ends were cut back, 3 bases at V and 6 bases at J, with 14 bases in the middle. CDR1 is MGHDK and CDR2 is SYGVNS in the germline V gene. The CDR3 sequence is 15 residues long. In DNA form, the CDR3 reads TGTGCCAGCAGTGACTATAGGCAGTCCGCCGGGGAGCTGTTTTTT. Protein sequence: CASSDYRQSAGELFF. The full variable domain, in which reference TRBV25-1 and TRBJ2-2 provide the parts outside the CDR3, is EADIYQTPRYLVIGTGKKITLECSQTMGHDKMYWYQQDPGMELHLIHYSYGVNSTEKGDLSSESTVSRIRTEHFPLTLESARPSHTSQYLCASSDYRQSAGELFFGEGSRLTVL.

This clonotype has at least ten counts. The CDR3 DNA follows: TGCGCCAGCAGCCAAACGGCCTCCCCTCTCGAGCAGTACTTC. Translated: CASSQTASPLEQYF. This chain joins TRBV4-1 and TRBJ2-7, with no clear D. There are 14 residues in the CDR3. Between the trimmed V and J ends, which lost 2 bases and 6 bases, there was a span of 14 bases. In germline, CDR1 is MGHRA, CDR2 YSYEKL.

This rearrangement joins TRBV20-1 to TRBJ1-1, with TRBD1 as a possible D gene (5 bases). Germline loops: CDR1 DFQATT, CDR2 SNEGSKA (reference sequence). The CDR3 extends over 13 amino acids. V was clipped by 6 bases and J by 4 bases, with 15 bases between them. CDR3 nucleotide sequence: TGCAGTGCCGCAGGGAGAGGGAGCACTGAAGCTTTCTTT. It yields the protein CSAAGRGSTEAFF.

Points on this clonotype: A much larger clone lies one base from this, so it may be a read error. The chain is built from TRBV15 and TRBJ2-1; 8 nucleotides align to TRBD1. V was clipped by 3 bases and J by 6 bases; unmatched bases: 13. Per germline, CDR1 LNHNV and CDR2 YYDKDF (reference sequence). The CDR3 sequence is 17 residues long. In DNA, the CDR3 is TGTGCCACCAGCAGGTTGCGCGGGACAGGCGTCGGCAATGAGCAGTTCTTC. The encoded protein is CATSRLRGTGVGNEQFF.

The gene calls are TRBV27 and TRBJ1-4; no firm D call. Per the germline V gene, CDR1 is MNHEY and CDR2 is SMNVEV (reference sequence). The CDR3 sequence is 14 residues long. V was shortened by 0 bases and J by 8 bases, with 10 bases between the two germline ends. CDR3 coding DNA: TGTGCCAGCAGTTTATCGAAGCCAGCAGAAAAACTGTTTTTT. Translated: CASSLSKPAEKLFF. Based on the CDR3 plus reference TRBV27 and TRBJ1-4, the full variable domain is EAQVTQNPRYLITVTGKKLTVTCSQNMNHEYMSWYRQDPGLGLRQIYYSMNVEVTDKGDVPEGYKVSRKEKRNFPLILESPSPNQTSLYFCASSLSKPAEKLFFGSGTQLSVL.

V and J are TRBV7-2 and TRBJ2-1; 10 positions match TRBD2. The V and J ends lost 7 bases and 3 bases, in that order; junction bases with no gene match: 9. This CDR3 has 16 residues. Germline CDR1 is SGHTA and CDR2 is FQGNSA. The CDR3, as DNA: TGTGCCAGCAACCAGGGAAGCGGGAGGGTCTACAATGAGCAGTTCTTC. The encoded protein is CASNQGSGRVYNEQFF.

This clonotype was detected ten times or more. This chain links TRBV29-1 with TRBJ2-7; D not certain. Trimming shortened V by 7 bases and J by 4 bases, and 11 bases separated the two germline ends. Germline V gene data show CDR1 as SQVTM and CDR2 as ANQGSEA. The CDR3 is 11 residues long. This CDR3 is CSATSIYEQYF. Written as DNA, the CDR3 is TGCAGCGCAACCTCGATTTACGAGCAGTACTTC.

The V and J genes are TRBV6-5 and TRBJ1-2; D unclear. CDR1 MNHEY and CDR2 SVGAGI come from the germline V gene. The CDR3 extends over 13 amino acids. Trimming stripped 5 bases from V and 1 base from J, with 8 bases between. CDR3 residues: CASSVDINYGYTF. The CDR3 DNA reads TGTGCCAGCAGTGTAGACATTAACTATGGCTACACCTTC.

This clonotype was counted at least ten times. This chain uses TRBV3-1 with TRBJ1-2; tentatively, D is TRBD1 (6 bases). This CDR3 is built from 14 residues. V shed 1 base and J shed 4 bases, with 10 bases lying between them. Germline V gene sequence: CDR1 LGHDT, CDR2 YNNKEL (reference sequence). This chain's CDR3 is CASSQGGQFYGYTF. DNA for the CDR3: TGTGCCAGCAGCCAAGGGGGGCAGTTCTATGGCTACACCTTC.

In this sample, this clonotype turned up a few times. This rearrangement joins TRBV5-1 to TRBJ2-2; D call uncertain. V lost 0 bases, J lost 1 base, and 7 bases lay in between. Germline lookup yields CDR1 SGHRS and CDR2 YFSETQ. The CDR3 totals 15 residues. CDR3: CASSLARLNTGELFF. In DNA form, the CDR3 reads TGCGCCAGCAGCTTGGCCAGGCTGAACACCGGGGAGCTGTTTTTT.

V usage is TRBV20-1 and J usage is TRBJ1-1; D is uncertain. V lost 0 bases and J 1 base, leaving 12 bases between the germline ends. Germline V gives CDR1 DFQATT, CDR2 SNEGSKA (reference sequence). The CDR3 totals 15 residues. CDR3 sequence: CSARDTLDTNTEAFF. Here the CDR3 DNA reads TGCAGTGCTAGAGACACCTTAGACACGAACACTGAAGCTTTCTTT.

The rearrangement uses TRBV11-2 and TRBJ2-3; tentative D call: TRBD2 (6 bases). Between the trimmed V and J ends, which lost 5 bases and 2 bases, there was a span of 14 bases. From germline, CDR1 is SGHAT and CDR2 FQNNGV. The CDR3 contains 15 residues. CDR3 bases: TGTGCCAGCAGCCCTGGGACTTCGTACACAGATACGCAGTATTTT. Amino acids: CASSPGTSYTDTQYF. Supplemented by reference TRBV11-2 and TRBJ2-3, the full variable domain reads EAGVAQSPRYKIIEKRQSVAFWCNPISGHATLYWYQQILGQGPKLLIQFQNNGVVDDSQLPKDRFSAERLKGVDSTLKIQPAKLEDSAVYLCASSPGTSYTDTQYFGPGTRLTVL.

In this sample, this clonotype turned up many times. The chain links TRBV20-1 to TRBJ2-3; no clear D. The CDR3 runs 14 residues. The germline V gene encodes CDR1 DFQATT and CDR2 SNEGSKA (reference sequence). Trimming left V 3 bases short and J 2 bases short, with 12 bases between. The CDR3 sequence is CSASRRRLTDTQYF. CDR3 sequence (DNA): TGCAGTGCTAGTCGCCGGCGCCTCACAGATACGCAGTATTTT.

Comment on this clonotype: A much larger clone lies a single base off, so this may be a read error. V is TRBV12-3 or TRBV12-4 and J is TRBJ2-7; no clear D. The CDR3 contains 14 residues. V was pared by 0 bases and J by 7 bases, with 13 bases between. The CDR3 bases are TGTGCCAGCAGTTTAGCTAGCACTAAGAATGAGCAGTACTTC. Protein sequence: CASSLASTKNEQYF.

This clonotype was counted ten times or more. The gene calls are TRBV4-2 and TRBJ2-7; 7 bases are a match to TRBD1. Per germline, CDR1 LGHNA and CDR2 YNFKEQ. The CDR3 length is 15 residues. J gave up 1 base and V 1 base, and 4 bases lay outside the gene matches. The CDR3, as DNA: TGTGCCAGCAGCCAAGCTGGACAGGCGTCCTACGAGCAGTACTTC. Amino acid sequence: CASSQAGQASYEQYF.

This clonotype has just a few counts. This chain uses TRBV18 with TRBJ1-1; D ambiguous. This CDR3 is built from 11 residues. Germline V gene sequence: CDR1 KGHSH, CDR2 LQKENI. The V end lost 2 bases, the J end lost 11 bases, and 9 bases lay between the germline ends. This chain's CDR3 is CASSPATGAFF. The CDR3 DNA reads TGTGCCAGCTCACCAGCCACGGGGGCTTTCTTT.

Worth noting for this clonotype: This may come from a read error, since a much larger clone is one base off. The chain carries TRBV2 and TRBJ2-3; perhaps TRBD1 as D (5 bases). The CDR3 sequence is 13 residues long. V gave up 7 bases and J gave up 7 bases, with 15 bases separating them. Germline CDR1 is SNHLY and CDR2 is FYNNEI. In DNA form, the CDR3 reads TGTGCCAGCACCCAGGGTCCCGAGCATACGCAGTATTTT. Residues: CASTQGPEHTQYF.

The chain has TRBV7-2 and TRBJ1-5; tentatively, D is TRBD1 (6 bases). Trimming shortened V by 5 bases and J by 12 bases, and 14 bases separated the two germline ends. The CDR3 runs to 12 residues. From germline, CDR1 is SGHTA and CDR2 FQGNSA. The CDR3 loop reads CASSINDRHQHF. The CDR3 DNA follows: TGTGCCAGCAGCATTAATGACAGGCACCAGCATTTT.

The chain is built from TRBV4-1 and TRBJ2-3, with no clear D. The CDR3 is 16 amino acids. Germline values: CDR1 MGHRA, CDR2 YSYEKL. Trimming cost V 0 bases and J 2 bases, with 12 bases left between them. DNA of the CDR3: TGCGCCAGCAGCCAAGATCCCGGCCTAATCACAGATACGCAGTATTTT. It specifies CASSQDPGLITDTQYF.

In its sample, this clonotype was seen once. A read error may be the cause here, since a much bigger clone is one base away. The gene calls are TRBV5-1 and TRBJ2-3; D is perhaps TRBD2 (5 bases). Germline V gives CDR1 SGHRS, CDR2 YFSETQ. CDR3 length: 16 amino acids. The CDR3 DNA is TGCACCAGCAGCGAGGACCCTCAGAGGGTGACAGATACGCAGTATTTT. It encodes CTSSEDPQRVTDTQYF.

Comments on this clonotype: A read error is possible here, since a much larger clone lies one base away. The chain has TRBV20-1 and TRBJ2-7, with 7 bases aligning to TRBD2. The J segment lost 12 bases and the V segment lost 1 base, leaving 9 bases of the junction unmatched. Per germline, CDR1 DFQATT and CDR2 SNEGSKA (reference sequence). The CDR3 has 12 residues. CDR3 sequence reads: CSARGAGPLTYF. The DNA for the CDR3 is TGCAGTGCTAGAGGAGCGGGACCCCTTACGTACTTC.

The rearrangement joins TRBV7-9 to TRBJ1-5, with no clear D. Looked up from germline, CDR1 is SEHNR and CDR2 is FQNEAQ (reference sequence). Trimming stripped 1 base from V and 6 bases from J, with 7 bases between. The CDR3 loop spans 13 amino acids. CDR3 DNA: TGTGCCAGCAGCTTAGTCTCTTCTCAGCCCCAGCATTTT. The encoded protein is CASSLVSSQPQHF.